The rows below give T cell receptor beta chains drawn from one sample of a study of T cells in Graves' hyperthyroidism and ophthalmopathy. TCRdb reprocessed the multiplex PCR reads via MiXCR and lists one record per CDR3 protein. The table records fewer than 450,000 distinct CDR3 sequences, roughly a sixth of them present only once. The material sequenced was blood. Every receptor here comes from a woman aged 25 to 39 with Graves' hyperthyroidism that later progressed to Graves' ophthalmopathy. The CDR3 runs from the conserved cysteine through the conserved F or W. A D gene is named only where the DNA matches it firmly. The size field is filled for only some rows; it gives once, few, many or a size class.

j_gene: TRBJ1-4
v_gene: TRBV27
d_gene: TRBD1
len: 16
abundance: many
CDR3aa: CASSHSYRGLSEKLFF
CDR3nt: TGTGCCAGCAGTCACTCCTACAGGGGGCTTAGCGAAAAACTGTTTTTT

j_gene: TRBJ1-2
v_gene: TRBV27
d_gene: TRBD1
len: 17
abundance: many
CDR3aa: CASSSRVTGRDLYGYTF
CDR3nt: TGTGCCAGCAGTTCGAGAGTGACAGGGCGGGACCTTTATGGCTACACCTTC

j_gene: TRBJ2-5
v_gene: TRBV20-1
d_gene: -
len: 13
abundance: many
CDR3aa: CSAREDKQETQYF
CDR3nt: TGCAGTGCTAGAGAGGATAAGCAAGAGACCCAGTACTTC

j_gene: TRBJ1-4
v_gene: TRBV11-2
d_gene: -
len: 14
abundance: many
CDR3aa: CASSFTGSNEKLFF
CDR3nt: TGTGCCAGCAGCTTCACAGGGTCCAATGAAAAACTGTTTTTT

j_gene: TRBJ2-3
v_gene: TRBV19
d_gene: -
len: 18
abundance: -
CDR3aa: CASSTGQIALDPTDTQYF
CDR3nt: TGTGCCAGTAGTACTGGACAGATCGCTTTAGATCCGACAGATACGCAGTATTTT

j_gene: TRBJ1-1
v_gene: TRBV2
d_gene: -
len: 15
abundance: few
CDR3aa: CASSEAEVRSTEAFF
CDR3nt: TGTGCCAGCAGTGAAGCGGAGGTGAGGAGCACTGAAGCTTTCTTT

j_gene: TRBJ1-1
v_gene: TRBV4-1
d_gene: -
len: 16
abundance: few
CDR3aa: CASSPLGLSANTEAFF
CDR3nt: TGCGCCAGCAGCCCACTGGGACTGAGTGCGAACACTGAAGCTTTCTTT

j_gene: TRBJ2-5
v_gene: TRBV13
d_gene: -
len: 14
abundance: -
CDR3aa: CASSLGAASGTQYF
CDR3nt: TGTGCCAGCAGCTTAGGCGCCGCTTCGGGTACCCAGTACTTC

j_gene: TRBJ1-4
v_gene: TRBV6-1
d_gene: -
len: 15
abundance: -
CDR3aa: CASSEGVGLNEKLFF
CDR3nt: TGTGCCAGCAGTGAAGGGGTGGGCCTCAATGAAAAACTGTTTTTT

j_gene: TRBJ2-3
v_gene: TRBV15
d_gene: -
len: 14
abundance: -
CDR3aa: CATSRDPRADTQYF
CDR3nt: TGTGCCACCAGCAGAGATCCGAGGGCAGATACGCAGTATTTT